Presented here are 8 T cell receptor beta chains from one specimen sequenced in a study of blood T cell repertoires in COVID-19. TCRdb's copy holds only in-frame clones and misses some; the assay was immunoSEQ multiplex PCR. The table shows 50,000 to 55,000 clones, with 75% to 90% occurring only once. Sequencing was done on a sample of peripheral blood. The source of these receptors is a man at least 80 years old with acute or convalescent COVID-19.

This chain joins TRBV6-5 and TRBJ2-1; 16 positions agree with TRBD2. CDR3 length: 16 amino acids. Germline V gives CDR1 MNHEY, CDR2 SVGAGI. With 2 bases clipped from V and 10 bases from J, the junction kept 5 bases outside the gene matches. DNA of the CDR3: TGTGCCAGCAGTTACGGGACTAGCGGGGGGGCACGGGAGCAGTTCTTC. This sequence encodes CASSYGTSGGAREQFF.

V usage is TRBV4-1 and J usage is TRBJ2-7, with 10 bases fitting TRBD1. Germline trimming cut 0 bases from V and 3 bases from J; bases unmatched to any gene: 11. The CDR3 contains 18 residues. Germline V gives CDR1 MGHRA, CDR2 YSYEKL. The CDR3 here is CASSQDPRQRTGGYEQYF. Here the CDR3 DNA reads TGCGCCAGCAGCCAAGATCCTCGCCAGCGGACAGGGGGCTACGAGCAGTACTTC.

The J gene is TRBJ2-7, the V gene TRBV15; 10 nucleotides match TRBD1. V trimming: 0 bases; J trimming: 2 bases; junction bases outside the gene matches: 1. There are 15 residues in the CDR3. Germline V CDR1 and CDR2: LNHNV, YYDKDF (reference sequence). The CDR3 loop is CATSREGTGAYEQYF. The CDR3 DNA sequence: TGTGCCACCAGCAGAGAAGGGACAGGGGCCTACGAGCAGTACTTC.

The gene calls are TRBV27 and TRBJ1-1; 10 bases match TRBD1. Germline V gene data show CDR1 as MNHEY and CDR2 as SMNVEV (reference sequence). The CDR3 is 14 amino acids. The V gene end was trimmed by 5 bases and the J gene end by 4 bases; junction bases not matched to a gene: 4. The CDR3 here is CASSPWTGGTEAFF. CDR3 nucleotide sequence: TGTGCCAGCAGTCCGTGGACAGGGGGCACTGAAGCTTTCTTT.

V gene TRBV24-1 combines with J gene TRBJ1-6, with D maybe TRBD1 (5 bases). The CDR3 runs 15 residues. V lost 4 bases to trimming and J lost 9 bases, with 15 bases between them. CDR1 is KGHDR and CDR2 is SFDVKD in the germline V gene. The CDR3 region has the DNA TGTGCCACCAGTGAATCCGACAGAAGGGGTTCACCCCTCCACTTT. Protein product: CATSESDRRGSPLHF.

This sequence joins TRBV3-1 (or the pseudogene TRBV3-2) and TRBJ2-2; weak D call: TRBD2 (7 bases). CDR1 is LGHDT, CDR2 YNNKEL, per germline (reference sequence). Between the trimmed V and J ends, which lost 6 bases and 4 bases, there was a span of 21 bases. The CDR3 is made up of 17 amino acids. The CDR3 DNA reads as TGTGCCAGCAGTCCATACCGGGGGGCGCGGGGCACCGGGGAGCTGTTTTTT. Protein product: CASSPYRGARGTGELFF.

V usage is TRBV6-5 and J usage is TRBJ1-2; D call uncertain. The CDR3 is made up of 13 amino acids. Germline CDR1 MNHEY, CDR2 SVGAGI. V dropped 0 bases and J dropped 4 bases, with 6 bases sitting between them. CDR3: CASSYSFSYGYTF. CDR3 bases: TGTGCCAGCAGTTACTCATTCAGCTATGGCTACACCTTC.

The V and J genes are TRBV30 and TRBJ2-7, with TRBD1 matching 9 bases. After removal of 1 base from V and 4 bases from J, the junction contained 5 bases not matched to a gene. The CDR3 sequence is 14 residues long. CDR1 and CDR2 from the germline V gene are GTSNPN and SVGIG (reference sequence). The CDR3 here is CAWSAGTGNYEQYF. CDR3 nucleotides: TGTGCCTGGAGTGCCGGGACAGGGAATTACGAGCAGTACTTC.